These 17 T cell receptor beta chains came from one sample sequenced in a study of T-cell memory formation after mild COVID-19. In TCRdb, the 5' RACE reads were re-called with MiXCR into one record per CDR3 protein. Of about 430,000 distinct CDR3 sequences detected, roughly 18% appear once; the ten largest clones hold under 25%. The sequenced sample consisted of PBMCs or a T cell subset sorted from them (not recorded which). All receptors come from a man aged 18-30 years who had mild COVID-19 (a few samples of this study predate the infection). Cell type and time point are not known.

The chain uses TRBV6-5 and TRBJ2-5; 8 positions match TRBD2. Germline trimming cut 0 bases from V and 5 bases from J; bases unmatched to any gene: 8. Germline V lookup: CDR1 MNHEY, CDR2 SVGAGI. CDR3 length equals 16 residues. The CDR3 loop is CASSYSKRGGRETQYF. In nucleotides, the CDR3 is TGTGCCAGCAGTTACTCGAAACGGGGGGGCCGTGAGACCCAGTACTTC.

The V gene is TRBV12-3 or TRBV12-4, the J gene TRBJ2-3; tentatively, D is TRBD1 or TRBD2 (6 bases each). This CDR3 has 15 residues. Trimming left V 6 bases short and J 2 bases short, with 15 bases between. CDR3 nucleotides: TGTGCCAGCAGGAGAGAGGGGGGCCCCACAGATACGCAGTATTTT. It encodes CASRREGGPTDTQYF.

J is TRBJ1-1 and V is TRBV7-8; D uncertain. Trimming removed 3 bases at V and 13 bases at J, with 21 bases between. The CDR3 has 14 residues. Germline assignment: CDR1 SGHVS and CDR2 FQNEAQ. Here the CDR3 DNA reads TGTGCCAGCAGCTTCGAGTCGGGGTACATCGGGAGTTTCTTT. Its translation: CASSFESGYIGSFF.

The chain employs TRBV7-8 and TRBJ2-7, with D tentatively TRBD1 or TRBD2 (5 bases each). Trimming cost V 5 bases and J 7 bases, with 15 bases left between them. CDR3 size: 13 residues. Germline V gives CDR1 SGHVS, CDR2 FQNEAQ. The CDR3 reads CASSLPPGQEQYV. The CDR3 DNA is TGTGCCAGCAGCCTACCCCCGGGGCAGGAGCAGTACGTC.

The CDR3 here is CASRRTDIYEQYF. CDR3 nucleotides: TGTGCCAGCAGAAGAACAGACATCTACGAGCAGTACTTC. The genes are TRBV6-5 and TRBJ2-7; no clear D. CDR1 and CDR2 (germline): MNHEY, SVGAGI. The CDR3 spans 13 residues. V lost 6 bases and J 3 bases, leaving 12 bases between the germline ends.

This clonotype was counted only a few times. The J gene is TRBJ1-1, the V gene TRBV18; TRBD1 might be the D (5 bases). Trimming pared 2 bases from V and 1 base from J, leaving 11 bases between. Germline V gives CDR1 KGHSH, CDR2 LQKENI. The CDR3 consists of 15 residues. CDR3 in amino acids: CASSPARQPNTEAFF. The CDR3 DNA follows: TGTGCCAGCTCACCAGCGAGACAGCCGAACACTGAAGCTTTCTTT.

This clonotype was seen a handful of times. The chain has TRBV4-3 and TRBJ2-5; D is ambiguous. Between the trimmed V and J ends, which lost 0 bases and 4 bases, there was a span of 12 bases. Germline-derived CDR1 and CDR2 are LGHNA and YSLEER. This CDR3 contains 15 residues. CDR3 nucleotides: TGCGCCAGCAGCCAAGATAGGGCTAGGTTAGAGACCCAGTACTTC. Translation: CASSQDRARLETQYF.

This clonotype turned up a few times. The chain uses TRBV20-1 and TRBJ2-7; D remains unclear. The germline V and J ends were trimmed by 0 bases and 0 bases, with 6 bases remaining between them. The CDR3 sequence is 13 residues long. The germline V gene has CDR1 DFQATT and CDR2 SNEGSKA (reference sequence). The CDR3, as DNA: TGCAGTGCTAGAGATTCTAGCTCCTACGAGCAGTACGTC. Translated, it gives CSARDSSSYEQYV.

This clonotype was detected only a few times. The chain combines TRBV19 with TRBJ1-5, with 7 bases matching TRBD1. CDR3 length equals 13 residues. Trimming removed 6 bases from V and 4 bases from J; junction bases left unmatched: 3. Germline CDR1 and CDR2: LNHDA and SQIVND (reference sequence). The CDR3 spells CASSVTGNQPQHF. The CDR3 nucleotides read TGTGCCAGTAGCGTGACAGGGAATCAGCCCCAGCATTTT.

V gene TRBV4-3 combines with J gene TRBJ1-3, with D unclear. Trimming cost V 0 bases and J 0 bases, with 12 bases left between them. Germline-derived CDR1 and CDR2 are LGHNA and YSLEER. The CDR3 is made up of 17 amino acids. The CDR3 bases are TGCGCCAGCAGCCAAGATTTGGCCGGTATCTCTGGAAACACCATATATTTT. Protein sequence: CASSQDLAGISGNTIYF.

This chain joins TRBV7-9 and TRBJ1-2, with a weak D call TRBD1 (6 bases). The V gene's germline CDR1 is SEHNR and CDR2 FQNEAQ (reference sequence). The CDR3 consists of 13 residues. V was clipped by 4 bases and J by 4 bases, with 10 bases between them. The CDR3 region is CASSSWTAYGYTF. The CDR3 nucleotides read TGTGCCAGCAGCTCCTGGACAGCCTATGGCTACACCTTC.

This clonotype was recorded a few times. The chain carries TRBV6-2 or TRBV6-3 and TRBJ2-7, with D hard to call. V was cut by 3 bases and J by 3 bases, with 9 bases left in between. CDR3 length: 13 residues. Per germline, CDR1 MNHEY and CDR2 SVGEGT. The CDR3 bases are TGTGCCAGCAGTTATGGAGTCCTCTACGAGCAGTACGTC. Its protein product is CASSYGVLYEQYV.

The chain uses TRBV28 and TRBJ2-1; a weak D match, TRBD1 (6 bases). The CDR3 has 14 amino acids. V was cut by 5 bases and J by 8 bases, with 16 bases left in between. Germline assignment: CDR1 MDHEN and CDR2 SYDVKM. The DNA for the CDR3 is TGTGCCAGCAGTCCGACGCCAGGGGCACATGAGCAGTTCTTC. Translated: CASSPTPGAHEQFF.

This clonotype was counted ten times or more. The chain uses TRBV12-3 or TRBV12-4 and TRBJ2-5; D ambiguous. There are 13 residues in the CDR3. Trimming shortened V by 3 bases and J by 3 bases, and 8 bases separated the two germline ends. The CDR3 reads CASSLSEKETQYF. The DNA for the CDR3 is TGTGCCAGCAGTTTGTCAGAGAAAGAGACCCAGTACTTC.

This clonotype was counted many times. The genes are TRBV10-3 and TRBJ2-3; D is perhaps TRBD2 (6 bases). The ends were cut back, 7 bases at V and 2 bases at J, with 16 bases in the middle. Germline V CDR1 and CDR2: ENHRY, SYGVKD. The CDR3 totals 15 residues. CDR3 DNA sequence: TGTGCCATCAAGGGTAGACTAGAGTTCACAGATACGCAGTATTTT. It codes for CAIKGRLEFTDTQYF.

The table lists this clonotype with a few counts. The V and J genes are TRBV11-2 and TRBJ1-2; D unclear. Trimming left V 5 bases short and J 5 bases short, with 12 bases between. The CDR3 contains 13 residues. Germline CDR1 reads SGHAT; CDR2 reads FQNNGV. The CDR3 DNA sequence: TGTGCCAGCAGCGAAACAGCGGATTATGGCTACACCTTC. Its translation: CASSETADYGYTF.

For the CDR3, the DNA is TGTGCCAGCAGCCAAGAAGGACAGGGGGCCGGTGAGCAGTACTTC. Translated, it gives CASSQEGQGAGEQYF. The V call is TRBV4-2, the J call TRBJ2-7; 11 bases are a match to TRBD1. Germline values: CDR1 LGHNA, CDR2 YNFKEQ. With V trimmed by 0 bases and J by 7 bases, 5 bases remained unmatched. The CDR3 covers 15 residues.